This is a list of T cell receptor beta chains from one sample in a study of shared clonotypes between healthy human individuals. TCRdb keeps only in-frame clones here, not all; method: immunoSEQ multiplex PCR. The sample comprises roughly 2 million clones, about 94% of which are singletons, and roughly 1% rests with the top ten. Sequenced input: naive CD8+ T cells sorted from blood. The origin of the receptors is a man in his late teens or twenties in good health. CDR3s include the opening cysteine and the closing phenylalanine or tryptophan. The D gene is left open where the match is weak. The size of a clone is reported for some rows only, either as once, few or many, or as a class for expanded clones.

j_call	v_call	clone_size	d_call	cdr3_nt	cdr3_aa
TRBJ1-4	TRBV5-1	-	TRBD1	TGCGCCAGCAGACAGGGGGCGGGAGAAAAACTGTTTTTT	CASRQGAGEKLFF
TRBJ2-7	TRBV5-6	-	TRBD2	TGTGCCAGCAGCTTGCTCCTAGCGGGAGCCCACGAGCAGTACTTC	CASSLLLAGAHEQYF
TRBJ2-2	TRBV7-3	-	-	TGTGCCAGCAGTACAGCGAACACCGGGGAGCTGTTTTTT	CASSTANTGELFF
TRBJ2-1	TRBV2	-	TRBD2	TGTGCCATCTCGACTAGCGGGAGGGCCAATGAGCAGTTCTTC	CAISTSGRANEQFF
TRBJ1-4	TRBV2	-	-	TGTGCCAGCAGGGGTGAAGAGGAAAAACTGTTTTTT	CASRGEEEKLFF
TRBJ2-5	TRBV7-9	-	-	TGTGCCAGCAGCTCCCCCAGGATAAACCAAGAGACCCAGTACTTC	CASSSPRINQETQYF
TRBJ2-3	TRBV25-1	once	-	TGTGCCAGCAGTGAATATTTCCTGGCCGCCACAGATACGCAGTATTTT	CASSEYFLAATDTQYF
TRBJ2-1	TRBV18	-	-	TGTGCCAGCTCACCCCAAGACGGGACCTACAATGAGCAGTTCTTC	CASSPQDGTYNEQFF
TRBJ1-2	TRBV6-5	-	-	TGTGCCAGCAGTACAGAGGCTAACTATGGCTACACCTTC	CASSTEANYGYTF
TRBJ2-7	TRBV7-9	-	-	TGTGCCAGCAGCTTGTCGGAAAACTCCTACGAGCAGTACTTC	CASSLSENSYEQYF
TRBJ2-1	TRBV4-1	-	-	TGCGCCAGCAGCCAAATGGAGCTTGTAAATGAGCAGTTCTTC	CASSQMELVNEQFF
TRBJ1-1	TRBV5-8	-	-	TGTGCCAGCAGCAGGGGCCCCGGGAACTCCTTGAACACTGAAGCTTTCTTT	CASSRGPGNSLNTEAFF
TRBJ2-2	TRBV28	-	TRBD2	TGTGCCAGCAGTTCCAGACTAGCGGGGGAGAACACCGGGGAGCTGTTTTTT	CASSSRLAGENTGELFF
TRBJ1-2	TRBV10-1	-	TRBD1	TGCGCCAGCAGTGTCGACAGGGGCTATGGCTACACCTTC	CASSVDRGYGYTF
TRBJ2-7	TRBV9	-	-	TGTGCCAGCAGCGTAGATTTGTCAGCAGCCTACGAGCAGTACTTC	CASSVDLSAAYEQYF
TRBJ2-5	TRBV13	-	-	TGTGCCAGCAGCTTACGCCGAGCGGCCCAAGAGACCCAGTACTTC	CASSLRRAAQETQYF
TRBJ1-1	TRBV4-3	-	-	TGCGCCAGCTCGGTTATACGAGGGGAACGGTTAAACACTGAAGCTTTCTTT	CASSVIRGERLNTEAFF
TRBJ2-3	TRBV2	-	TRBD2	TGTGCCAGCAGTGAACGCATTGCGGGGGGCTACCCCGATACGCAGTATTTT	CASSERIAGGYPDTQYF
TRBJ2-1	TRBV11-1	-	TRBD2	TGTGCCAGCAGCTTAGAGCAGGGGACTAGCGTCTACAATGAGCAGTTCTTC	CASSLEQGTSVYNEQFF
TRBJ2-1	TRBV27	-	-	TGTGCCAGCAGTTTATGGGGTGGACACAATGAGCAGTTCTTC	CASSLWGGHNEQFF
TRBJ1-3	TRBV2	-	TRBD1	TGTGCCAGCAGTGAAGACAGGGGGATGGGAAACACCATATATTTT	CASSEDRGMGNTIYF
TRBJ2-1	TRBV6-1	-	-	TGTGCCAGCAGTGGGGGACGGAGCTCCTACAATGAGCAGTTCTTC	CASSGGRSSYNEQFF
TRBJ2-3	TRBV27	-	TRBD2	TGTGCCAGCAGTTTGCGGACTAGCGGTAGCACAGATACGCAGTATTTT	CASSLRTSGSTDTQYF
TRBJ2-7	TRBV29-1	-	TRBD2	TGCAGCGTTGAAGATGGCGATAGCGGGAGGGCTAGAATTAATCTAACCTACGAGCAGTACTTC	CSVEDGDSGRARINLTYEQYF
TRBJ1-5	TRBV7-9	-	-	TGTGCCAGCAGCGTAACAGGATGGCAGCCCCAGCATTTT	CASSVTGWQPQHF
TRBJ1-4	TRBV9	-	TRBD1	TGTGCCAGCAGCGTAGGTGGGACAGGGTTTGAAAAACTGTTTTTT	CASSVGGTGFEKLFF
TRBJ1-3	TRBV5-1	-	-	TGCGCCAGCAGCTTGGCCAGGCTATGCTCTGGAAACACCATATATTTT	CASSLARLCSGNTIYF
TRBJ1-1	TRBV7-9	-	-	TGTGCCAGCAGTCAACCGACGGCGCTCACTGAAGCTTTCTTT	CASSQPTALTEAFF
TRBJ2-7	TRBV28	-	-	TGTGCCAGCAGCCTCGCGGGGTGGGAGCAGTACTTC	CASSLAGWEQYF
TRBJ1-4	TRBV4-1	-	-	TGCGCCAGCAGCCAAGATCAGGGACCGCGGGAAAAACTGTTTTTT	CASSQDQGPREKLFF
TRBJ1-2	TRBV7-9	-	-	TGTGCCAGCAGCTTAGGGACGGCTCACTATGGCTACACCTTC	CASSLGTAHYGYTF
TRBJ2-7	TRBV2	-	-	TGTGCCAGCAGTGAACCGGGGAACGGGTACGAGCAGTACTTC	CASSEPGNGYEQYF
TRBJ2-7	TRBV6-6	-	-	TGTGCCAGCAGTGTAGGGGCCCAAGGCTTCGAGCAGTACTTC	CASSVGAQGFEQYF
TRBJ2-7	TRBV27	-	-	TGTGCCAGCAGTTTGAGCGGGTACGAGCAGTACTTC	CASSLSGYEQYF
TRBJ2-5	TRBV10-3	-	-	TGTGCCATCAGTGAGATTGCGGAGGGATTACAAGAGACCCAGTACTTC	CAISEIAEGLQETQYF
TRBJ2-7	TRBV4-1	-	TRBD1	TGCGCCAGCAGCCAATCGGGACAGGCCACCCTCTACGAGCAGTACTTC	CASSQSGQATLYEQYF
TRBJ2-7	TRBV19	-	TRBD2	TGTGCCAGTAGTATTGGGGACTACCCCTACGAGCAGTACTTC	CASSIGDYPYEQYF
TRBJ1-3	TRBV2	-	-	TGTGCCAGCAGTGAAGCGTGGCAGGGCCCTGGAAACACCATATATTTT	CASSEAWQGPGNTIYF
TRBJ1-2	TRBV30	many	-	TGTGCCTCTGGACAGAACTATGGCTACACCTTC	CASGQNYGYTF
TRBJ1-1	TRBV2	-	-	TGTGCCAGCAGTGAAAGGGGGACCCACATGGAGGGGTACACTGAAGCTTTCTTT	CASSERGTHMEGYTEAFF
TRBJ2-7	TRBV9	-	TRBD2	TGTGCCAGCAGCGTAGCTACTGTAGCGGGTTCCTACGAGCAGTACTTC	CASSVATVAGSYEQYF
TRBJ2-7	TRBV13	-	-	TGTGCCAGCAGCTTAGTTGGGAGTCATCCCTACGAGCAGTACTTC	CASSLVGSHPYEQYF
TRBJ1-2	TRBV30	-	-	TGTGCCTGGAGTGACCTGTGGCAGGTACATGGCTACACCTTC	CAWSDLWQVHGYTF
TRBJ2-7	TRBV4-3	once	-	TGCGCCAGCAGCCAAGATTTAGGCTACGAGCAGTACTTC	CASSQDLGYEQYF
TRBJ2-6	TRBV2	-	TRBD2	TGTGCCAGCAGGATACGGGGGGGCCCTACTGGGGCCAACGTCCTGACTTTC	CASRIRGGPTGANVLTF
TRBJ2-6	TRBV30	-	-	TGTGCCTGGAGCGGGGAAGGGGCCAACGTCCTGACTTTC	CAWSGEGANVLTF
TRBJ2-1	TRBV7-6	-	-	TGTGCCAGCAGCTTAGAGGCGGAATCCAATGAGCAGTTCTTC	CASSLEAESNEQFF
TRBJ2-1	TRBV5-1	-	TRBD2	TGCGCCAGCAGCTTGGGTACTAGCGGTGGATACAATGAGCAGTTCTTC	CASSLGTSGGYNEQFF
TRBJ2-5	TRBV7-8	-	-	TGTGCCAGCAGCTCCTCGCTTTCCGATAGCGGTCCTGGGGAGACCCAGTACTTC	CASSSSLSDSGPGETQYF
TRBJ2-2	TRBV6-1	-	-	TGTGCCAGCAGTGACCTGGCCGGGGAGCTGTTTTTT	CASSDLAGELFF
TRBJ2-1	TRBV6-6	-	-	TGTGCCAGCAGTTCTCTCTTACCTTTACAGAACAATGAGCAGTTCTTC	CASSSLLPLQNNEQFF
TRBJ2-1	TRBV29-1	-	TRBD2	TGCAGCGTTGACTCACGGGAGCGGGAAGGGGAGCAGTTCTTC	CSVDSREREGEQFF
TRBJ2-7	TRBV9	-	TRBD2	TGTGCCAGCAGCGGGGAGGGAGGGCCGTCCTACGAGCAGTACTTC	CASSGEGGPSYEQYF
TRBJ2-7	TRBV5-1	-	TRBD2	TGCGCCAGCAGCTTTTCCAGCGGGGGGTCCTACGAGCAGTACTTC	CASSFSSGGSYEQYF
TRBJ1-3	TRBV6-1	-	TRBD1	TGTGCCAGCAGCCCAACTGGGACAGGGGGAAACACCATATATTTT	CASSPTGTGGNTIYF
TRBJ1-5	TRBV6-1	-	-	TGTGCCAGCAGTGAAGAGTCAAAGTTGAGCAATCAGCCCCAGCATTTT	CASSEESKLSNQPQHF
TRBJ2-1	TRBV4-1	-	TRBD2	TGCGCCAGCAGCCAAGCCCCCTATTGGGGGGGGGAGTTGAATGAGCAGTTCTTC	CASSQAPYWGGELNEQFF
TRBJ2-7	TRBV5-6	-	-	TGTGCCAGCAGCCCCGGGATAGCCGAGCAGTACTTC	CASSPGIAEQYF